The source of this T cell receptor beta chain is a study of low-dose radiotherapy and immunotherapy resistance in tumors. Study-wide background: With 1 Gy per fraction every two weeks, Cohort 2 accumulated 13 Gy across 26 weeks.

CDR3 length: 13 residues. With 7 bases clipped from V and 1 base from J, the junction kept 2 bases outside the gene matches. Germline-derived CDR1 and CDR2 are DFQATT and SNEGSKA (reference sequence). Both TCRalpha and TCRbeta chains were reverse transcribed with V-gene-specific primers. TCR amplification used about 18 PCR cycles, a constant-region primer and a V-primer adapter. MiXCR, run by TCRdb on the reads, gives a single entry per CDR3 protein. Seen here are fewer than 10,000 distinct CDR3 sequences, about 68% observed once, and the top ten hold 1.4%. The chain carries TRBV20-1 and TRBJ2-7; TRBD2 aligns across 12 bases. The source is a human donor with advanced metastatic prostate, ovarian, gallbladder or colorectal cancer (not recorded which). This table probably holds off-target reads from a library built for another chain. The DNA for the CDR3 is TGCAGTGTCGGGACTAGCGGGTCCTACGAGCAGTACTTC. Encoded protein: CSVGTSGSYEQYF.